A selection of T cell receptor gamma chains follows, all from one sample in a study of Vδ1+ human thymocytes. TCRdb re-called clones from the multiplex PCR reads using CATT. The sample shows over 25,000 gamma-chain clones, over 15% of them seen only once. The material sequenced was Vdelta1+ gamma-delta thymocytes from the thymus. These receptors all come from a boy in the first two years of life who had congenital heart surgery. Each CDR3 is given with its conserved first and last residue. Size tells how often a clone was seen (once, few, many) or the class of an expanded clone, and some rows leave it out.

CDR3 length	clone size	J gene	V gene	CDR3 DNA	CDR3 protein
13	medium-sized	TRGJ1/TRGJ2	TRGV9	TGTGCCTTGTGGGAGGTGCCCCATTATAAGAAACTCTTT	CALWEVPHYKKLF
14	.	TRGJ1/TRGJ2	TRGV2	TGTGCTACCTGGGATGGGCCTAGATATTATAAGAAACTCTTT	CATWDGPRYYKKLF
12	few	TRGJ1/TRGJ2	TRGV2	TGTGCCACCTGGGACGGTTTTACTAAGAAACTCTTT	CATWDGFTKKLF
11	few	TRGJ1/TRGJ2	TRGV3	TGTGCCACTCCGTGGGGATATAAGAAACTCTTT	CATPWGYKKLF
16	.	TRGJP	TRGV9	TGTGCCTTGCGGGTGTTTAGTGAGTTGGGCAAAAAAATCAAGGTATTT	CALRVFSELGKKIKVF
13	.	TRGJ1/TRGJ2	TRGV3	TGTGCCACCTGGGAATTACACTATTATAAGAAACTCTTT	CATWELHYYKKLF
14	few	TRGJ1/TRGJ2	TRGV9	TGTGCCTTGTGGGAGGTGAAGGGTTTTGGTAAGAAACTCTTT	CALWEVKGFGKKLF
14	few	TRGJ1/TRGJ2	TRGV4	TGTGCCACCTGGGACGATCCATTTTATTATAAGAAACTCTTT	CATWDDPFYYKKLF
12	few	TRGJP2	TRGV4	TGTGCCACCTGGACTAGTGATTGGATCAAGACGTTT	CATWTSDWIKTF
15	.	TRGJ1/TRGJ2	TRGV2	TGTGCCACCTGGGACGGCCCTAGGGGGTGCTATAAGAAACTCTTT	CATWDGPRGCYKKLF
12	few	TRGJ1/TRGJ2	TRGV4	TGTGCCACCTGGGCTGATTATTATAAGAAACTCTTT	CATWADYYKKLF
13	.	TRGJ1/TRGJ2	TRGV3	TGTGCCACCTGGGACATTTTTTATTATAAGAAACTCTTT	CATWDIFYYKKLF
12	few	TRGJ1/TRGJ2	TRGV2	TGTGCCACCTGGGACGGGCACGGTAAGAAACTCTTT	CATWDGHGKKLF
12	few	TRGJ1/TRGJ2	TRGV3	TGTGCCACCTGGACCTTGTTCTATAAGAAACTCTTT	CATWTLFYKKLF
14	.	TRGJ1/TRGJ2	TRGV5	TGTGCCACCTGGGACCGGGCGTTTTATTATAAGAAACTCTTT	CATWDRAFYYKKLF
11	.	TRGJ1/TRGJ2	TRGV2	TGTGCCACCTGGGACGGCATTAAGAAACTCTTT	CATWDGIKKLF
15	.	TRGJ1/TRGJ2	TRGV9	TGTGCCTTGTGGGAGAGCGCTACGAATTATTATAAGAAACTCTTT	CALWESATNYYKKLF
13	medium-sized	TRGJ1/TRGJ2	TRGV9	TGTGCCTTGTGGGAGGTGCAGAATTATAAGAAACTCTTT	CALWEVQNYKKLF
11	few	TRGJP2	TRGV2	TGTGCCACCTGGGACGGCTGGATCAAGACGTTT	CATWDGWIKTF
15	.	TRGJ1/TRGJ2	TRGV3	TGTGCCACCTGGGACAGCGATTCGAATTATTATAAGAAACTCTTT	CATWDSDSNYYKKLF
15	.	TRGJP2	TRGV8	TGTGCCACCTGGGATAGGCCCTCTAGTGATTGGATCAAGACGTTT	CATWDRPSSDWIKTF
17	.	TRGJ1/TRGJ2	TRGV5	TGTGCCACCTGGGACAGGCAAGGTTGGGGTTTTTATTATAAGAAACTCTTT	CATWDRQGWGFYYKKLF
14	.	TRGJ1/TRGJ2	TRGV3	TGTGCCACCTGGGACAGGCGTCGGGATTATAAGAAACTCTTT	CATWDRRRDYKKLF
10	few	TRGJ1/TRGJ2	TRGV5	TGTGCCACCTGGGATTTTAGGAAACTCTTT	CATWDFRKLF
14	few	TRGJ1/TRGJ2	TRGV5	TGTGCCACCTGGGACAGGCTTTTGGATCCGAAGAAACTCTTT	CATWDRLLDPKKLF
13	medium-sized	TRGJ1/TRGJ2	TRGV5	TGTGCCACCTGGGACAGGCCCGGGTATAAGAAACTCTTT	CATWDRPGYKKLF
16	.	TRGJ1/TRGJ2	TRGV5	TGTGCCACCTGGGACGGTACCGACGAGGGTTATTATAAGAAACTCTTT	CATWDGTDEGYYKKLF
13	few	TRGJ1/TRGJ2	TRGV9	TGTGCCTTGTGGGAGGTATGTGATTATAAGAAACTCTTT	CALWEVCDYKKLF
12	few	TRGJ1/TRGJ2	TRGV3	TGTGCCACCTGGACCCTGGGGTATAAGAAACTCTTT	CATWTLGYKKLF
15	few	TRGJ1/TRGJ2	TRGV3	TGTGCCACCTGGGACAAAAGGTACTTTTATTATAAGAAACTCTTT	CATWDKRYFYYKKLF
16	few	TRGJ1/TRGJ2	TRGV5	TGTGCCACCTGGGACAGGCCCCTCCGCTTTTATTATAAGAAACTCTTT	CATWDRPLRFYYKKLF
11	few	TRGJ1/TRGJ2	TRGV3	TGTGCCACCTGGGACATTACTAAGAAACTCTTT	CATWDITKKLF
11	.	TRGJ1/TRGJ2	TRGV9	TGTGCCTTGTGGGGGAGTATCGGGAAACTCTTT	CALWGSIGKLF
11	.	TRGJ1/TRGJ2	TRGV4	TGTGCCACCTGGGATGGCCCCGGCCAACTCTTT	CATWDGPGQLF
12	few	TRGJ1/TRGJ2	TRGV9	TGTGCCTTGTGGGAGCGTTATTATAAGAAACTCTTT	CALWERYYKKLF
15	.	TRGJP2	TRGV5	TGTGCCACCTGGGAAAAGCCGTCAAGTGATTGGATCAAGACGTTT	CATWEKPSSDWIKTF
14	.	TRGJ1/TRGJ2	TRGV4	TGTGCCACCTGGGATACCCCTGGAAATTATAAGAAACTCTTT	CATWDTPGNYKKLF
12	few	TRGJ1/TRGJ2	TRGV2	TGTGCCACCTGGGACGGGCCTTGGAGGAAACTCTTT	CATWDGPWRKLF
11	.	TRGJP2	TRGV9	TGTGCCCCCAGTGTCACTTGGATCAAGACGTTT	CAPSVTWIKTF
18	.	TRGJP	TRGV9	TGTGCCTTGTGGGAGGTGCAACGTCAAGAGTTGGGCAAAAAAATCAAGGTATTT	CALWEVQRQELGKKIKVF
15	few	TRGJP2	TRGV5	TGTGCCACCTGGGACAGGCTTGACGGTGATTGGATCAAGACGTTT	CATWDRLDGDWIKTF
12	few	TRGJ1/TRGJ2	TRGV9	TGTGCCTTGTGGGACCATTATTATAAGAAACTCTTT	CALWDHYYKKLF
15	.	TRGJ1/TRGJ2	TRGV8	TGTGCCACCTGGGATGACTCCGTTGGCAGTTATAAGAAACTCTTT	CATWDDSVGSYKKLF
14	.	TRGJP1	TRGV8	TGTGCCACCTGGGATAACACCACTGGTTGGTTCAAGATATTT	CATWDNTTGWFKIF